Following are 27 T cell receptor beta chains from one sample sequenced in a study of T cells in Graves' hyperthyroidism and ophthalmopathy. TCR beta CDR3 regions were amplified from RNA. The study used the HTBI primer set for a first-round RT-PCR of the TCR CDR3. TCRdb itself ran the multiplex PCR reads through MiXCR, one entry per CDR3 protein. The sample contains around 500,000 distinct CDR3 sequences, around a fifth of which appear only once. The sample taken for sequencing was blood. The source is a woman aged 70-85 years with Graves' ophthalmopathy.

This clonotype came up many times. V usage is TRBV2 and J usage is TRBJ1-2; 10 bases agree with TRBD1. From germline, CDR1 is SNHLY and CDR2 FYNNEI. V lost 10 bases to trimming and J lost 1 base; unmatched junction nucleotides: 3. The CDR3 length is 13 residues. The CDR3 loop reads CAIGTGDNYGYTF. The CDR3 DNA reads as TGTGCCATCGGGACAGGGGATAACTATGGCTACACCTTC.

Ten or more counts support this clonotype. The genes are TRBV30 and TRBJ2-3; 7 positions agree with TRBD2. The CDR3 sequence is 13 residues long. Germline V gene lookup returns CDR1 GTSNPN and CDR2 SVGIG (reference sequence). V dropped 5 bases and J dropped 3; count of bases not matched to a gene: 5. The CDR3 loop is CAWVGRLTDTQYF. CDR3 nucleotide sequence: TGTGCCTGGGTCGGGAGGTTGACAGATACGCAGTATTTT.

This clonotype showed up many times. The gene calls are TRBV3-1 and TRBJ2-2, with no clear D. Trimming stripped 1 base from V and 6 bases from J, with 9 bases between. Looked up from germline, CDR1 is LGHDT and CDR2 is YNNKEL (reference sequence). The CDR3 spans 14 residues. The CDR3 protein is CASSQGAVAGELFF. CDR3 DNA: TGTGCCAGCAGCCAAGGGGCCGTGGCCGGGGAGCTGTTTTTT.

V is TRBV20-1 and J is TRBJ2-7, with 10 bases identical to TRBD1. Per the germline V gene, CDR1 is DFQATT and CDR2 is SNEGSKA (reference sequence). J gave up 4 bases and V 3 bases, and 9 bases lay outside the gene matches. This CDR3 comprises 15 residues. CDR3 DNA sequence: TGCAGTGCTAGGGAGCCGGGACAGGGGCATTACGAGCAGTACTTC. Its translation: CSAREPGQGHYEQYF.

This clonotype was observed many times. The gene calls are TRBV28 and TRBJ1-5; no firm D call. Germline V gene lookup returns CDR1 MDHEN and CDR2 SYDVKM. The CDR3 contains 16 residues. The germline V and J ends were trimmed by 5 bases and 7 bases, with 21 bases remaining between them. The CDR3 region has the DNA TGTGCCAGCAGTCCGCAAGTAGGGAATGGACCGCAGCCCCAGCATTTT. Its protein product is CASSPQVGNGPQPQHF.

This clonotype was recorded a few times. This chain links TRBV7-2 with TRBJ2-7; D is perhaps TRBD1 (6 bases). V lost 1 base and J 3 bases, leaving 10 bases between the germline ends. Germline V gives CDR1 SGHTA, CDR2 FQGNSA. The CDR3 length is 14 residues. The CDR3, as DNA: TGTGCCAGCAGCTTAGACAGGGCCTTCTACGAGCAGTACTTC. This sequence encodes CASSLDRAFYEQYF.

This clonotype came up a few times. With a much larger clone just one base away, this may be a read error. The chain links TRBV27 to TRBJ1-2, with a tentative D call TRBD1 (6 bases). CDR1 and CDR2 (germline): MNHEY, SMNVEV (reference sequence). This CDR3 spans 12 amino acids. V lost 6 bases and J lost 4, with 9 bases in between. CDR3 DNA: TGTGCCAGCAGGGCGGACAGCTATGGCTACACCTTC. Residues: CASRADSYGYTF.

This clonotype has just a few counts. This chain's CDR3 is CASGLTSGSTDTQYF. The CDR3 DNA follows: TGTGCTAGTGGTTTAACTAGCGGGAGCACAGATACGCAGTATTTT. V gene TRBV12-5 combines with J gene TRBJ2-3; 9 nucleotides agree with TRBD2. With 3 bases clipped from V and 0 bases from J, the junction kept 1 base outside the gene matches. The germline V gene has CDR1 LGHNT and CDR2 FRNRAP. The CDR3 spans 15 residues. The variable domain in full, completed from reference TRBV12-5 and TRBJ2-3, reads DARVTQTPRHKVTEMGQEVTMRCQPILGHNTVFWYRQTMMQGLELLAYFRNRAPLDDSGMPKDRFSAEMPDATLATLKIQPSEPRDSAVYFCASGLTSGSTDTQYFGPGTRLTVL.

This clonotype has only a few counts. V is TRBV12-3 or TRBV12-4 and J is TRBJ2-2, with D unresolved. Trimming removed 2 bases from V and 6 bases from J, with 16 bases in between. This CDR3 region has 16 residues. The CDR3: CASSLSPLISAGELFF. CDR3 DNA: TGTGCCAGCAGTTTAAGCCCCCTAATTTCTGCCGGGGAGCTGTTTTTT.

This clonotype was detected ten times or more. The chain recombines TRBV12-3 or TRBV12-4 with TRBJ1-2, with D uncertain. The CDR3 is 15 residues long. V was trimmed by 5 bases and J by 0 bases, leaving 13 bases between them. CDR3 DNA sequence: TGTGCCAGCAGTCCCGTGTCTTTCGCTAACTATGGCTACACCTTC. Its protein is CASSPVSFANYGYTF.

This chain joins TRBV7-9 and TRBJ2-7; TRBD1 aligns across 7 bases. Germline trimming cut 5 bases from V and 5 bases from J; bases unmatched to any gene: 15. CDR3 length: 16 amino acids. Germline values: CDR1 SEHNR, CDR2 FQNEAQ (reference sequence). The CDR3 DNA reads TGTGCCAGCAGCGTAAAACTCACAGGGGAGATGAACGAGCAGTACTTC. Residues: CASSVKLTGEMNEQYF.

This clonotype was recorded at least ten times. V is TRBV20-1 and J is TRBJ2-1, with TRBD1 as a possible D gene (5 bases). Germline CDR1 reads DFQATT; CDR2 reads SNEGSKA (reference sequence). The CDR3 is 16 amino acids. Trimming stripped 7 bases from V and 0 bases from J, with 19 bases between. The CDR3 sequence is CSVNLQGPSSYNEQFF. CDR3 coding DNA: TGCAGTGTTAATCTTCAGGGCCCAAGCTCCTACAATGAGCAGTTCTTC.

The chain recombines TRBV20-1 with TRBJ2-7; D unclear. This CDR3 has 13 amino acids. Germline-derived CDR1 and CDR2 are DFQATT and SNEGSKA (reference sequence). Trimming cost V 2 bases and J 0 bases, with 8 bases left between them. CDR3 nucleotides: TGCAGTGCTAGACCGGTAAGCTCCTACGAGCAGTACTTC. This sequence encodes CSARPVSSYEQYF.

The chain carries TRBV19 and TRBJ1-5; 7 bases agree with TRBD1. CDR1 is LNHDA and CDR2 is SQIVND in the germline V gene (reference sequence). The CDR3 consists of 14 residues. With V trimmed by 3 bases and J by 6 bases, 5 bases remained unmatched. The CDR3 DNA follows: TGTGCCAGTAGTATCGAAAGGGGGCGTCAGCCCCAGCATTTT. This codes for CASSIERGRQPQHF.

With respect to this clonotype: The junction shows a germline mismatch at one end, possibly a read error. V and J are TRBV11-3 and TRBJ2-3; 7 bases are a match to TRBD2. The CDR3 consists of 15 residues. Germline V gene lookup returns CDR1 SGHNT and CDR2 YENEEA. CDR3 sequence reads: CASSLRLASTGTQYF. The CDR3 bases are TGTGCCAGCAGCCTACGACTAGCCAGCACAGGTACGCAGTATTTT.

The table lists this clonotype with many counts. V gene TRBV10-3 combines with J gene TRBJ2-3, with a tentative D call TRBD2 (5 bases). In germline, CDR1 is ENHRY, CDR2 SYGVKD. With 5 bases removed from V and 2 bases from J, the gap between germline ends came to 14 bases. The CDR3 covers 15 residues. CDR3 DNA sequence: TGTGCCATCAGTCCGGCGGGTGCAAACACAGATACGCAGTATTTT. It yields the protein CAISPAGANTDTQYF.

This clonotype turned up a few times. J is TRBJ2-1 and V is TRBV3-1, with 12 bases identical to TRBD2. Germline CDR1 is LGHDT and CDR2 is YNNKEL (reference sequence). CDR3 length: 16 amino acids. V lost 4 bases and J lost 3; bases outside the gene matches: 4. The CDR3 spells CASSPGLAGHYNEQFF. The DNA of the CDR3 is TGTGCCAGCAGCCCCGGACTAGCGGGGCACTACAATGAGCAGTTCTTC.

This clonotype was counted between two and nine times. The V gene is TRBV18, the J gene TRBJ1-5; a possible D gene is TRBD1 (6 bases). V was clipped by 4 bases and J by 6 bases, with 13 bases between them. Germline CDR1 is KGHSH and CDR2 is LQKENI. This CDR3 has 14 amino acids. Here the CDR3 DNA reads TGTGCCAGCTCACTGAACAGGGCTGGTCAGCCCCAGCATTTT. As protein: CASSLNRAGQPQHF.

Of note for this clonotype: Its ends do not fully match the called genes, so a read error is possible. The chain uses TRBV20-1 and TRBJ2-7; TRBD2 aligns across 9 bases. This CDR3 spans 14 amino acids. Germline V gene lookup returns CDR1 DFQATT and CDR2 SNEGSKA (reference sequence). The CDR3 region is CSAPKGLASFEQYF. CDR3 sequence (DNA): TGCAGTGCCCCTAAGGGACTAGCTTCCTTCGAGCAGTACTTC.

This clonotype was detected ten times or more. This rearrangement joins TRBV12-3 or TRBV12-4 to TRBJ1-2; D is unclear. Trimming cost V 2 bases and J 3 bases, with 16 bases left between them. The CDR3 spans 16 residues. The CDR3 spells CASSLRIPRGHYGYTF. In nucleotides, the CDR3 is TGTGCCAGCAGTTTACGGATTCCCAGAGGTCACTATGGCTACACCTTC.

The genes are TRBV24-1 and TRBJ2-2; 8 nucleotides agree with TRBD2. The length of the CDR3 is 17 residues. CDR1 and CDR2 from the germline V gene are KGHDR and SFDVKD. Trimming at V came to 5 bases and at J to 5 bases, leaving 12 bases not matched to a gene. CDR3 sequence (DNA): TGTGCCACCAGTGCGGGGGGGAGCGGGAGAGGGACCGGGGAGCTGTTTTTT. Translating it yields CATSAGGSGRGTGELFF.

The V call is TRBV20-1, the J call TRBJ2-1; 11 nucleotides agree with TRBD2. The V segment lost 5 bases and the J segment 4 bases; nucleotides outside the gene matches: 4. The germline V gene encodes CDR1 DFQATT and CDR2 SNEGSKA (reference sequence). The CDR3 is 14 residues long. The CDR3 nucleotides read TGCAGTGCTTCGACTAGCGGGACTTACAATGAGCAGTTCTTC. Encoded protein: CSASTSGTYNEQFF.

V gene TRBV7-9 combines with J gene TRBJ2-5; no clear D. CDR1 is SEHNR and CDR2 is FQNEAQ in the germline V gene (reference sequence). V was pared by 5 bases and J by 5 bases, with 12 bases between. This CDR3 has 13 amino acids. In DNA, the CDR3 is TGTGCCAGCAGCCTGGATATGTGGGAGACCCAGTACTTC. It codes for CASSLDMWETQYF.

CDR3 bases: TGTGCCAGCAGCAACTGGGGGGGGGGCACAGATACGCAGTATTTT. Protein sequence: CASSNWGGGTDTQYF. V usage is TRBV11-2 and J usage is TRBJ2-3; the match to TRBD2 covers 7 bases. The germline V gene encodes CDR1 SGHAT and CDR2 FQNNGV. This CDR3 spans 15 amino acids. With V trimmed by 5 bases and J by 1 base, 6 bases remained unmatched.

V usage is TRBV2 and J usage is TRBJ2-5; 11 nucleotides match TRBD2. The CDR3 extends over 13 amino acids. Trimming at V came to 4 bases and at J to 14 bases, leaving 9 bases not matched to a gene. Germline loops: CDR1 SNHLY, CDR2 FYNNEI. The CDR3 loop reads CASSGLAGGYLYF. The DNA of the CDR3 is TGTGCCAGCAGTGGCCTAGCGGGAGGTTACCTCTACTTC.

This clonotype has ten or more counts. J is TRBJ2-1 and V is TRBV20-1; TRBD2 matches at 7 bases. Germline CDR1 DFQATT, CDR2 SNEGSKA (reference sequence). The CDR3 spans 11 residues. Unmatched junction bases numbered 1, after V lost 8 bases and J lost 3 bases. The CDR3 region has the DNA TGCAGTAGCGGGATCTACAATGAGCAGTTCTTC. Protein: CSSGIYNEQFF.

This clonotype has just a few counts. The chain recombines TRBV25-1 with TRBJ2-1; 13 nucleotides align to TRBD2. Looked up from germline, CDR1 is MGHDK and CDR2 is SYGVNS. The CDR3 spans 19 residues. J lost 3 bases, V lost 4 bases, and 12 bases had no gene match. In DNA, the CDR3 is TGTGCCAGCAGTGGTCGGACTAGCGGGAGCTGGGTAATCTACAATGAGCAGTTCTTC. Amino acids: CASSGRTSGSWVIYNEQFF.